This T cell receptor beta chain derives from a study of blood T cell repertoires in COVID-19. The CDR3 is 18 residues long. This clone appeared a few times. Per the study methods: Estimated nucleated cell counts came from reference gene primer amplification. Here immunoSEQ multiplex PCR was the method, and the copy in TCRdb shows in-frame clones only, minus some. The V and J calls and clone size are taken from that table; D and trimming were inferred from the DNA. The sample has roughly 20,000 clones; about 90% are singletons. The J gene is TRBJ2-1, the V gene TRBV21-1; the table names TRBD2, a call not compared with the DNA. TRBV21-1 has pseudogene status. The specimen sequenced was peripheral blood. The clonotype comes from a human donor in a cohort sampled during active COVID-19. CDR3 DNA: TGTGCCAGCAGCACCACCCCTGGACTAGCAGGGAGGATTCGGGAGCAGTTCTTC. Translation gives CASSTTPGLAGRIREQFF.